This T cell receptor beta chain is from a study of cytomegalovirus exposure and HLA in healthy donors. CDR3 length: 15 amino acids. V was pared by 3 bases and J by 4 bases, with 16 bases between. Germline-derived CDR1 and CDR2 are SGHNT and YYREEE (reference sequence). Here immunoSEQ multiplex PCR was the method, and the copy in TCRdb shows in-frame clones only, minus some. This sample carries about 78,000 clones, approximately 95% of them seen once, and the ten largest clones take roughly 1.6%. The chain joins TRBV5-4 to TRBJ1-1; weak D call: TRBD1 (6 bases). Input material: PBMCs. The TCR comes from a man in his late teens or twenties in good health and CMV-seropositive. CDR3 protein: CASSSGDPRGTEAFF. CDR3 nucleotide sequence: TGTGCCAGCAGCTCGGGTGACCCCAGGGGCACTGAAGCTTTCTTT.